Listed here are 3 T cell receptor beta chains from one sample, sequenced in a study of identical twins. TCRdb re-called the 5' RACE reads through MiXCR, storing one row per CDR3 protein. The sample has 280,000 or so distinct CDR3 sequences, under 9% seen once. The same data also went into a second study, on yellow fever vaccine responses in identical twins.

The sequenced sample was memory (CD45RO+) T cells sorted from blood. The receptors were gathered from a young woman in good health.

The table lists this clonotype with many counts. This chain uses TRBV28 with TRBJ2-1; 8 bases align to TRBD2. This CDR3 spans 20 amino acids. V lost 3 bases to trimming and J lost 0 bases; unmatched junction nucleotides: 16. The germline V gene has CDR1 MDHEN and CDR2 SYDVKM. The CDR3 loop reads CASSLAGGGIALGSYNEQFF. Written as DNA, the CDR3 is TGTGCCAGCAGTTTGGCGGGAGGTGGGATCGCTCTCGGCTCCTACAATGAGCAGTTCTTC.

This clonotype was found many times. The chain carries TRBV7-9 and TRBJ2-1, with 8 bases that match TRBD2. This CDR3 region has 16 residues. Trimming at V came to 7 bases and at J to 4 bases, leaving 12 bases not matched to a gene. The germline V gene encodes CDR1 SEHNR and CDR2 FQNEAQ (reference sequence). The CDR3 protein is CASNPQRGIGYNEQFF. The CDR3 DNA sequence: TGTGCCAGCAACCCACAGCGGGGGATAGGGTACAATGAGCAGTTCTTC.

This clonotype was seen a handful of times. This rearrangement joins TRBV6-2 or TRBV6-3 to TRBJ2-7; unclear D gene. The CDR3 totals 17 residues. V was shortened by 2 bases and J by 3 bases, with 20 bases between the two germline ends. Germline CDR1 MNHEY, CDR2 SVGEGT. The CDR3 DNA sequence: TGTGCCAGCAGTTACACGGAGAAGGATTTACGGGTCTACGAGCAGTACTTC. This gives the protein CASSYTEKDLRVYEQYF.